Reported below is one T cell receptor (beta chain). Antigen specificity is unknown. V was cut by 1 base and J by 4 bases, with 11 bases left in between. This CDR3 spans 15 amino acids. Looked up from germline, CDR1 is SGHTA and CDR2 is FQGNSA. This table comes from immunoSEQ multiplex PCR, and its TCRdb copy is limited to in-frame clones, with some not included. The repertoire has roughly 190,000 clones, approximately 90% of them found once; the top ten carry around 3.6%. The data were taken from a study of T cell responses to AZD1222 COVID-19 vaccine. Study findings and constraints: Donor demographics were predominantly white British with a female majority; clonal diversity may be underestimated.

This TCR derives from an adult who received the MenACWY meningococcal vaccine as a control. The chain joins TRBV7-2 to TRBJ1-5; the D is unclear. This specimen consisted of peripheral blood, obtained 28 days after the second dose of the MenACWY control vaccine. The CDR3 is CASSLGLNPNQPQHF. The CDR3 DNA is TGTGCCAGCAGCTTAGGCCTCAACCCGAATCAGCCCCAGCATTTT. The full variable domain, its missing parts supplied by reference TRBV7-2 and TRBJ1-5, is GAGVSQSPSNKVTEKGKDVELRCDPISGHTALYWYRQSLGQGLEFLIYFQGNSAPDKSGLPSDRFSAERTGGSVSTLTIQRTQQEDSAVYLCASSLGLNPNQPQHFGDGTRLSIL.